Listed here is a single TCR beta chain. This record belongs to a study of T cell responses to AZD1222 COVID-19 vaccine. Looking at the study overall: Second-dose groups at about 4 or about 12 weeks were pooled.

Sequencing used immunoSEQ multiplex PCR; TCRdb keeps in-frame clones, though not all of them. The data hold approximately 100,000 clones, with roughly nine tenths observed a single time. Germline-derived CDR1 and CDR2 are SGHDT and YYEEEE. CDR3 length: 14 amino acids. The V gene end was trimmed by 6 bases and the J gene end by 8 bases; junction bases not matched to a gene: 8. The receptor's source is an adult in good health. The input for sequencing was peripheral blood, taken on day 0 of AZD1222 vaccination. The chain is built from TRBV5-6 and TRBJ2-2; TRBD2 agrees at 9 bases. This CDR3 is CASTAGGWNGELFF. DNA of the CDR3: TGTGCCAGCACAGCGGGAGGTTGGAATGGGGAGCTGTTTTTT.